A selection of T cell receptor beta chains follows, all from one sample in a study of OX40 agonist ivuxolimab in advanced cancers. The data were produced by immunoSEQ multiplex PCR, yet TCRdb's version contains in-frame clones alone and is incomplete. The sample lists 53,000 or so clones, around 77% occurring once. This material consisted of CD4+ or CD8+ T cells sorted from blood, taken in a trial of the OX40 agonist ivuxolimab. The receptors here all came from an adult with an advanced solid tumor such as melanoma, head and neck, liver or kidney cancer. CDR3s include the opening cysteine and the closing phenylalanine or tryptophan. The D gene is left open where the match is weak. A row's size may be missing; if present it is once, few, many or a size class.

v_gene	d_gene	j_gene	abundance	CDR3nt	CDR3aa
TRBV5-1	.	TRBJ1-1	.	TGCGCCAGCAGCTTGCGTGGGGGACAGAACACTGAAGCTTTCTTT	CASSLRGGQNTEAFF
TRBV27	.	TRBJ2-1	.	TGTGCCAGCAGTCCACGGAGGGGAAGCTTTGATGAGCAGTTCTTC	CASSPRRGSFDEQFF
TRBV18	.	TRBJ1-6	.	TGTGCCAGCTCACCAAGGGGCGGGGATTCACCCCTCCACTTT	CASSPRGGDSPLHF
TRBV21-1	.	TRBJ2-6	.	TGTGCCAGCAGCTCCTGGGGTCACAATCCCCCCCGTGGGGCCAACGTCCTGACTTTC	CASSSWGHNPPRGANVLTF
TRBV11-2	.	TRBJ2-7	.	TGTGCCAGCAGCGTCGCAGGGAGCGGCTACGAGCAGTACTTC	CASSVAGSGYEQYF
TRBV4-2	.	TRBJ2-2	few	TGTGCCAGCAGCGATTATAGAGGCACCGGGGAGCTGTTTTTT	CASSDYRGTGELFF
TRBV19	.	TRBJ1-6	.	TGTGCCAGTAGTATACCCTATTCACCCCTCCACTTT	CASSIPYSPLHF
TRBV9	.	TRBJ2-7	.	TGTGCCAGCAGCGTAGCGGGTAGCGCTAGCTCCTACGAGCAGTACTTC	CASSVAGSASSYEQYF
TRBV7-9	.	TRBJ2-1	few	TGTGCCAGCAGCTCACCCCTCAGGGGGGTGGGGGATGAGCAGTTCTTC	CASSSPLRGVGDEQFF
TRBV6-1	.	TRBJ1-1	.	TGTGCCAGCAGTTTTTATATGGAAGCTTTCTTT	CASSFYMEAFF
TRBV9	.	TRBJ1-3	.	TGTGCCAGCAGCGTAGCGACAGGTCATGGAAACACCATATATTTT	CASSVATGHGNTIYF
TRBV4-1	TRBD2	TRBJ2-7	.	TGCGCCAGCAGTCGAGCCGGGGGCGGGAGGGCCTACGAGCAGTACTTC	CASSRAGGGRAYEQYF
TRBV7-3	TRBD2	TRBJ2-6	.	TGTGCCAGCAGCCGCACGGGACTACAGAGCTCTGGGGCCAACGTCCTGACTTTC	CASSRTGLQSSGANVLTF
TRBV28	.	TRBJ2-7	once	TGTGCCAGCAGTTTATTTTTTGGCGAGCAGTACTTC	CASSLFFGEQYF
TRBV4-1	.	TRBJ2-3	many	TGCGCCAGCAGCCAGCCCCTAGCGAAAGTCACAGATACGCAGTATTTT	CASSQPLAKVTDTQYF
TRBV7-9	TRBD1	TRBJ1-2	.	TGTGCCAGCAGGGAAAGGGACAGACCTAACTATGGCTACACCTTC	CASRERDRPNYGYTF
TRBV4-1	.	TRBJ1-1	.	TGCGCCAGCAGCCAACCCAGGAACCCGGGGGCTACTGAAGCTTTCTTT	CASSQPRNPGATEAFF
TRBV5-1	TRBD2	TRBJ2-7	.	TGCGCCAGCAGCTTGGCCGGGACTAGCGGGGGATCCTGGGGCGAGCAGTACTTC	CASSLAGTSGGSWGEQYF
TRBV9	TRBD1	TRBJ2-5	few	TGTGCCAGCAGCGTTTCCGGGACAGACCAAGAGACCCAGTACTTC	CASSVSGTDQETQYF
TRBV7-3	.	TRBJ2-3	.	TGTGCCAGCAGCTTAATCACCGCAGATACGCAGTATTTT	CASSLITADTQYF
TRBV2	TRBD1	TRBJ1-4	.	TGTGCCAGCAGTGAAGCGCTTCAGGGGGCTCAAGGTGAAAAACTGTTTTTT	CASSEALQGAQGEKLFF
TRBV19	TRBD2	TRBJ2-7	.	TGTGCCAGTAGTGCGGGACTAGCGGGGGGAAGTATCCACGAGCAGTACTTC	CASSAGLAGGSIHEQYF
TRBV21-1	.	TRBJ2-5	.	TGTGCCAGCAGCAAAGCCCGTCAGCTGACGCGGCAAGAGACCCAGTACTTC	CASSKARQLTRQETQYF
TRBV28	.	TRBJ2-7	.	TGTGCCAGCAGTTCGACCGGGATCAACGCTTACGAGCAGTACTTC	CASSSTGINAYEQYF
TRBV2	.	TRBJ1-4	.	TGTGCCAGCAGCCGGGACCGAGAAAAACTGTTTTTT	CASSRDREKLFF
TRBV10-3	.	TRBJ2-1	once	TGTGCCATCAGTGGGCTTCCTCCGGGGGCAGCTGGTGAGCAGTTCTTC	CAISGLPPGAAGEQFF
TRBV4-1	.	TRBJ2-3	.	TGCGCCAGCAGCAGGACAGTCACAGATACGCAGTATTTT	CASSRTVTDTQYF
TRBV28	.	TRBJ1-5	.	TGTGCCAGCAGGAACCCTCGTGTGGGGGGCAATCAGCCCCAGCATTTT	CASRNPRVGGNQPQHF
TRBV5-4	TRBD1	TRBJ2-5	.	TGTGCCAGCAGCCCCGGACAGGGTAGGGAGACCCAGTACTTC	CASSPGQGRETQYF
TRBV6-1	.	TRBJ2-1	many	TGTGCCAGCAGTGAAGAATCAGTGGTGAGCGGGCGAAATGAGCAGTTCTTC	CASSEESVVSGRNEQFF
TRBV29-1	TRBD1	TRBJ1-2	few	TGCAGCGTCCGTCCAACAGGGGGAAAAACTGGCTACACCTTC	CSVRPTGGKTGYTF
TRBV18	.	TRBJ2-5	.	TGTGCCAGCTCCTCAGCGGGTTCCAAAGAGACCCAGTACTTC	CASSSAGSKETQYF
TRBV1	.	TRBJ2-2	few	TGCACCAGCAGCCAAGTATGTCGGGGACTAGCGGGAGGGTTTACCGGGGAGCTGTTTTTT	CTSSQVCRGLAGGFTGELFF
TRBV5-4	.	TRBJ2-5	.	TGTGCCAGCAGCTTGGTCAGCCCGGAGACCCAGTACTTC	CASSLVSPETQYF
TRBV6-5	.	TRBJ1-6	.	TGTGCCAGCACCTCGATGGGGCGACAAGGATCACCCCTCCACTTT	CASTSMGRQGSPLHF
TRBV5-8	.	TRBJ2-7	few	TGTGCCAGCAGCTTGGGGGTTTTGGGCTCCTACGAGCAGTACTTC	CASSLGVLGSYEQYF
TRBV19	TRBD1	TRBJ2-5	.	TGTGCCAGTAAAGAGGGACAGGGGGGAGAGACCCAGTACTTC	CASKEGQGGETQYF
TRBV20-1	.	TRBJ2-7	few	TGCAGTGGACTCACTTCCTACGAGCAGTACTTC	CSGLTSYEQYF
TRBV5-1	.	TRBJ1-1	.	TGCGCCAGCAGTCGACAGGAAATCACTGAAGCTTTCTTT	CASSRQEITEAFF
TRBV6-6	.	TRBJ2-1	.	TGTGCCAGCAGGCGGGACAATCAGGGGAATGAGCAGTTCTTC	CASRRDNQGNEQFF
TRBV4-1	.	TRBJ2-5	.	TGCGCCAGCAGCCTCAACAGGTTAGAGACCCAGTACTTC	CASSLNRLETQYF
TRBV6-1	.	TRBJ2-2	.	TGTGCCAGCTGTCCCCGGAAACCCGGGGAGCTGTTTTTT	CASCPRKPGELFF
TRBV10-1	.	TRBJ2-2	few	TGCGCCAGCAGTGGAAAAGGGTTAGACACCGGGGAGCTGTTTTTT	CASSGKGLDTGELFF
TRBV11-3	.	TRBJ2-1	.	TGTGCCAGCAGCTTAGATCAGGGGGGGACTAGTTTATTTAGCGAGCAATTCTTC	CASSLDQGGTSLFSEQFF